The TCR beta chain under discussion was sequenced for a study of T cell repertoires in cytomegalovirus infection. Across the whole study: CMV epitopes in the study were HLA-C-restricted (recently identified) and HLA-B-restricted (well studied). Public TCR beta signatures marked donors with CMV infection and the matching HLA. Notes on the study in general: Predominance within the ex vivo response was attributable to HLA-C-restricted CMV-specific TCR beta clonotypes.

On this clonotype itself: Its target is unknown.

CDR1 and CDR2 from the germline V gene are SGHNT and YYREEE (reference sequence). The CDR3 runs 15 residues. Germline trimming cut 0 bases from V and 6 bases from J; bases unmatched to any gene: 6. MiXCR, run by TCRdb on the reads, gives a single entry per CDR3 protein. The sample carries approximately 500,000 distinct CDR3 sequences, roughly a third recorded once. The clonotype was recovered from a human donor in good health (CMV status not recorded). Some clones in this sample may be carry-over from other donors' samples. The source material was cultured PBMCs, sampled from culture after CMV antigen stimulation. The chain links TRBV5-4 to TRBJ1-2, with TRBD1 identical over 9 bases. The CDR3 DNA reads TGTGCCAGCAGCTTGGGGACAGGGGTACTTAATGGCTACACCTTC. Translation gives CASSLGTGVLNGYTF. The variable domain in full, with the rest retrieved from reference TRBV5-4 and TRBJ1-2, is ETGVTQSPTHLIKTRGQQVTLRCSSQSGHNTVSWYQQALGQGPQFIFQYYREEENGRGNFPPRFSGLQFPNYSSELNVNALELDDSALYLCASSLGTGVLNGYTFGSGTRLTVV.